This T cell receptor beta chain was found in a study of shared clonotypes between healthy human individuals. Study-wide results and caveats: Naive subsets generally had larger estimated richness than memory subsets.

The method was immunoSEQ multiplex PCR; TCRdb's version includes in-frame clones alone and lacks a portion of them. The sample lists about 2.4 million clones; over 85% were seen once. The CDR3 length is 16 residues. Germline CDR1 and CDR2: SGHVS and FNYEAQ. Trimming cost V 0 bases and J 3 bases; bases outside gene matches: 6. Healthy adults negative for HIV, lacking recent acute infections or vaccinations, served as donors. Details on this clone: Its antigen is not known.

Sample: naive CD4+ T cells from PBMCs. Subset described: CD45RA+ positively selected. The chain carries TRBV7-6 and TRBJ2-3; 7 bases agree with TRBD2. The clonotype comes from a man in his late teens or twenties in good health. Some clones in this sample may be carry-over from other donors' samples. The CDR3 bases are TGTGCCAGCAGCTTAGCTAGCGGGTCCCTTACAGATACGCAGTATTTT. This sequence encodes CASSLASGSLTDTQYF.